This T cell receptor beta chain was identified during a study of control samples from healthy donors and cancer patients. Trimming took 2 bases from V and 3 from J; bases not matched to a gene: 4. The germline V gene has CDR1 SGHTA and CDR2 FQGTGA. The CDR3 covers 15 residues. TCRdb's copy holds only in-frame clones and misses some; the assay was immunoSEQ multiplex PCR. Among under 450,000 clones, around 90% were seen once, and the ten largest hold around 6.5%. The genes are TRBV7-3 and TRBJ2-1, with 7 bases fitting TRBD2. This TCR came from a man aged 35-49 years with head and neck cancer. Sequencing was done on a sample of PBMCs. As DNA, the CDR3 is TGTGCCAGCAGCTTACGGGCTAGCGGCTACAATGAGCAGTTCTTC. Its translation: CASSLRASGYNEQFF. The entire variable domain, with the rest obtained from reference TRBV7-3 and TRBJ2-1, is as follows: GAGVSQTPSNKVTEKGKYVELRCDPISGHTALYWYRQSLGQGPEFLIYFQGTGAADDSGLPNDRFFAVRPEGSVSTLKIQRTERGDSAVYLCASSLRASGYNEQFFGPGTRLTVL.